This T cell receptor beta chain was profiled in a study of shared clonotypes between healthy human individuals. This clone was seen ten or more times. At the DNA level, this CDR3 is encoded by other sequences in the same sample as well. The germline gives CDR1 SGHNT, CDR2 YENEEA. There are 15 residues in the CDR3. V shed 3 bases, J shed 4 bases, and the junction held 4 bases outside the gene matches. Here immunoSEQ multiplex PCR was the method, and the copy in TCRdb shows in-frame clones only, minus some. The sample lists approximately 720,000 clones, roughly 78% seen once, with 1.8% in the top ten. This chain connects TRBV11-3 to TRBJ2-2; 8 bases line up with TRBD2. The receptor was derived from a woman in her 30s in good health. Sequences were obtained from memory CD4+ T cells sorted from blood. Subset defined: CD45RA-negative fraction. The CDR3 here is CASSFGTSGTGELFF. CDR3 DNA: TGTGCCAGCAGCTTCGGGACTAGTGGCACCGGGGAGCTGTTTTTT.